This is a list of T cell receptor beta chains from one sample in a study of regulatory T cells in long-lasting Graves disease. TCRdb ran MiXCR on the multiplex PCR reads and lists one entry per CDR3 protein. The sample contains more than 300,000 distinct CDR3 sequences, roughly 15% of which appear only once. The sample in question was peripheral blood mononuclear cells (PBMCs), obtained at new diagnosis, from a patient treated with antithyroid drugs. Receptors originate from a female donor with Graves disease. Each CDR3 is given with its conserved first and last residue. A D gene is named only where the DNA matches it firmly. Rows give clone size only sometimes, using once, few, many, or a class for an expanded clone.

V gene	D gene	clone size	J gene	CDR3 DNA	CDR3 protein
TRBV4-1	TRBD2	many	TRBJ2-5	TGCGCCAGCAGCCAAGCGCTAGCGGGGGGACAAGAGACCCAGTACTTC	CASSQALAGGQETQYF
TRBV5-1	NA	few	TRBJ2-2	TGCGCCAGCAGGCCCATAGGGCGGGGCACCGGGGAGCTGTTTTTT	CASRPIGRGTGELFF
TRBV20-1	NA	NA	TRBJ2-5	TGCAGTGCTACCCGGACAGCCCAAGAGACCCAGTACTTC	CSATRTAQETQYF
TRBV29-1	TRBD2	NA	TRBJ2-1	TGCAGCGTCCTCGGACTAGCGGAAAATTACAATGAGCAGTTCTTC	CSVLGLAENYNEQFF
TRBV7-6	NA	NA	TRBJ2-7	TGTGCCAGCAGCTTCTCACTGGGCGGATACACCTACGAGCAGTACTTC	CASSFSLGGYTYEQYF
TRBV18	TRBD1	NA	TRBJ1-2	TGTGCCAGCTCACCTGCCAGGGGGCTGGGTGGCTACACCTTC	CASSPARGLGGYTF
TRBV6-1	NA	NA	TRBJ2-1	TGTGCCAGCAGCTCCACCGAGGAGAGGGAGCAGTTCTTC	CASSSTEEREQFF
TRBV9	TRBD2	NA	TRBJ2-1	TGTGCCAGCAGCGTAGCTCGGACTAGCGGATACAATGAGCAGTTCTTC	CASSVARTSGYNEQFF
TRBV6-1	NA	many	TRBJ1-1	TGTGCCAGCAGGCCGGGCCCTTCGCCGGTAGAGGCTTTCTTT	CASRPGPSPVEAFF
TRBV10-1	NA	many	TRBJ1-1	TGCGCCAGCACTGCCGATCTGGGGAACACTGAAGCTTTCTTT	CASTADLGNTEAFF
TRBV27	NA	few	TRBJ2-6	TGTGCCAGCACCTCTTGGGGGCCCTCTGGGGCCAACGTCCTGACTTTC	CASTSWGPSGANVLTF
TRBV7-9	NA	few	TRBJ1-1	TGTGCCAGCAGCTTAGGGGCCTTCATGAACACTGAAGCTTTCTTT	CASSLGAFMNTEAFF
TRBV7-9	NA	many	TRBJ2-5	TGTGCCAGCAGCTTAGAAAAGTGGGAAGAGACCCAGTACTTC	CASSLEKWEETQYF
TRBV2	NA	many	TRBJ2-4	TGTGCCAGTATGTCCATAGCCAAAAACATTCAGTACTTC	CASMSIAKNIQYF
TRBV6-1	NA	NA	TRBJ2-3	TGTGCCAGCAGTAAACTCTTACTCGACACAGATACGCAGTATTTT	CASSKLLLDTDTQYF
TRBV4-3	TRBD1	many	TRBJ1-2	TGCGCCAGCAGCCATGAATCCGGGACAGGGGGCCGGTACACCTTC	CASSHESGTGGRYTF
TRBV2	NA	many	TRBJ2-2	TGTGCCAGCTGGGGCAGCCCTAACACCGGGGAGCTGTTTTTT	CASWGSPNTGELFF
TRBV6-9	NA	few	TRBJ1-2	TGTGCCAGCAGTTCCGTAAGGGGGGATGGCTACACCTTC	CASSSVRGDGYTF
TRBV20-1	TRBD1	many	TRBJ1-1	TGCAGTGCTAGCCTAGACAGGGACACTGAAGCTTTCTTT	CSASLDRDTEAFF
TRBV24-1	NA	many	TRBJ1-2	TGTGCCACCAGTGATGGGTCTTCAAACTATGGCTACACCTTC	CATSDGSSNYGYTF
TRBV2	NA	many	TRBJ1-1	TGTGCCAGCGGAAAACCAGACCGACCGAACACTGAAGCTTTCTTT	CASGKPDRPNTEAFF
TRBV28	TRBD2	many	TRBJ2-1	TGTGCCAGTACCGGGGGGTACAATGAGCAGTTCTTC	CASTGGYNEQFF
TRBV10-3	NA	many	TRBJ1-2	TGTGCCATCAGGGCGGGGCTTGAAGGCTACACCTTC	CAIRAGLEGYTF
TRBV28	NA	NA	TRBJ2-2	TGTGCCAGCAGTTTTCAGGGGACTGGACAGGGAGGGCGGCTGAACACCGGGGAGCTGTTTTTT	CASSFQGTGQGGRLNTGELFF
TRBV5-1	TRBD2	NA	TRBJ2-7	TGCGCCAGCAGCTGGGATTCTAGCGGGAGGACCCACTACGAGCAGTACTTC	CASSWDSSGRTHYEQYF
TRBV5-1	NA	many	TRBJ1-1	TGTGCCAGCAGCTTGGGAGACAAAGCTTTCTTT	CASSLGDKAFF
TRBV6-1	NA	NA	TRBJ2-5	TGTGCCGGGCAATCCGGGGGCTTCGGGGAGACCCAGTACTTC	CAGQSGGFGETQYF
TRBV20-1	NA	many	TRBJ2-1	TGCAGTGCTAGAGATCGGCAGGGCAACGACAATGAGCAGTTCTTC	CSARDRQGNDNEQFF
TRBV2	TRBD1	many	TRBJ2-3	TGTGCCAGCAGACCTGGACAGGGAGTCACAGATACGCAGTATTTT	CASRPGQGVTDTQYF
TRBV4-1	TRBD1	few	TRBJ1-5	TGCGCCAGCAGCAACCGGGACAGGGGTGATCAGCCCCAGCATTTT	CASSNRDRGDQPQHF